The present T cell receptor beta chain was sequenced within a study of T cell repertoires and HLA-DP antigens. Study overall: Two male donors and one female donor spanned ages 18-to-29 through 60-to-69.

Germline V gene lookup returns CDR1 SGHTA and CDR2 FQGTGA. The CDR3 is 16 residues long. V lost 6 bases, J lost 3 bases, and 7 bases stayed unmatched. CD4+ cells expanded for about two weeks were restimulated 24 h with allogeneic-DPB1 HeLa cells. HeLa stimulator cells carried retrovirally transduced HLA-DPA1/DPB1, HLA-DM, invariant chain and CD80. With around 50 U/mL IL-2, CD4+ responders met 100 Gy-irradiated HeLa cells at 3:1. Survey-resolution sequencing targeted approximately 56,000 T cell genomes in cultured samples. Data came from immunoSEQ multiplex PCR; TCRdb stores just in-frame clones and leaves some out. The repertoire includes approximately 3,800 clones, 76% of them detected once, and 20% to 25% sits in the top ten. General study points: Previously undetected clones averaged 36.3% and 50.6% against the two alleles respectively.

The sample was CD137- CD4+ T cells from cultured PBMCs. This TCR derives from a woman younger than 30 in good health and CMV-seronegative. V gene TRBV7-3 combines with J gene TRBJ2-1, with 11 bases that match TRBD2. The CDR3 coding sequence is TGTGCCAGCAGTTATCGGGGGACTAGCGGCTACAATGAGCAGTTCTTC. Translating gives CASSYRGTSGYNEQFF.